These 13 T cell receptor beta chains were all obtained from the same sample, sequenced in a study of metastatic and nonmetastatic thyroid tumors (dated by TCRdb to the early 2020s). No treatment had been received by any patient before thyroid surgery. The receptor library was made with PCR. The data were produced on an Illumina HiSeq 4000. The raw public reads went through TCRdb reprocessing: fastp at Q25, MiXCR clone calling, in-frame beta chains kept. The sample table contains about 15,000 clones; only one count was recorded for around 36% of them. Around 7% of the sample is in the top ten clones. The sample consisted of tumor tissue. These receptors were obtained from a female donor with papillary thyroid cancer or a benign thyroid nodule (not recorded which). Some clones in this sample may be carry-over from other donors' samples.

The CDR3 sequence is CASGRLGISGANVLTF. The CDR3 nucleotides read TGTGCCAGTGGCCGTTTGGGGATCTCTGGGGCCAACGTCCTGACTTTC. V and J are TRBV19 and TRBJ2-6; D is unresolved. V was cut by 8 bases and J by 0 bases, with 14 bases left in between. CDR3 length: 16 amino acids. The germline V gene has CDR1 LNHDA and CDR2 SQIVND (reference sequence). Full variable domain (missing parts from reference TRBV19 and TRBJ2-6): DGGITQSPKYLFRKEGQNVTLSCEQNLNHDAMYWYRQDPGQGLRLIYYSQIVNDFQKGDIAEGYSVSREKKESFPLTVTSAQKNPTAFYLCASGRLGISGANVLTFGAGSRLTVL.

This clone was seen more than once but under ten times. This rearrangement joins TRBV6-1 to TRBJ2-7; D is possibly TRBD1 (5 bases). V gave up 6 bases and J gave up 3 bases, with 12 bases separating them. The V gene's germline CDR1 is MNHNS and CDR2 SASEGT. The CDR3 runs to 13 residues. As DNA, the CDR3 is TGTGCCAGCAGCCCAGGGATTATCTACGAGCAGTACTTC. Translation: CASSPGIIYEQYF.

The chain recombines TRBV7-2 with TRBJ2-1; possibly TRBD2 for D (6 bases). The length of the CDR3 is 13 residues. The V gene lost 5 bases and the J gene lost 4 bases, with 9 bases spanning the gap. Germline loops: CDR1 SGHTA, CDR2 FQGNSA. The CDR3 sequence: CASSKGLYNEQFF. In DNA, the CDR3 is TGTGCCAGCAGCAAGGGACTGTACAATGAGCAGTTCTTC.

This clone appeared many times. This chain uses TRBV7-9 with TRBJ2-3; TRBD1 is a possible D gene (6 bases). CDR3 length equals 15 residues. Germline V gives CDR1 SEHNR, CDR2 FQNEAQ (reference sequence). The V and J ends lost 5 bases and 5 bases respectively, with 17 bases between them. Here the CDR3 DNA reads TGTGCCAGCAGCGGACCGGACAGAGCAGTAGATACGCAGTATTTT. Its protein product is CASSGPDRAVDTQYF.

The chain is built from TRBV7-2 and TRBJ1-3; no reliable D call. Trimming took off 5 bases at V and 0 bases at J, with 8 bases between the two ends. The CDR3 covers 14 residues. From germline, CDR1 is SGHTA and CDR2 FQGNSA. Written as DNA, the CDR3 is TGTGCCAGCAGCCGGGAAAGCTCTGGAAACACCATATATTTT. Its translation is CASSRESSGNTIYF.

Ten or more counts support this clone. In the same sample, other DNA sequences code for this CDR3. J is TRBJ2-1 and V is TRBV27; 7 bases agree with TRBD1. The germline V gene has CDR1 MNHEY and CDR2 SMNVEV (reference sequence). The junction had 6 bases not matched to a gene; V was cut back by 7 bases and J by 3 bases. The CDR3 is 14 amino acids. The CDR3 spells CASKTGSFYNEQFF. In DNA form, the CDR3 reads TGTGCCAGCAAGACAGGGTCTTTCTACAATGAGCAGTTCTTC.

Only a few counts were recorded for this clone. This sequence joins TRBV12-3 or TRBV12-4 and TRBJ2-7; 8 nucleotides align to TRBD1. Unmatched junction bases numbered 0, after V lost 5 bases and J lost 3 bases. CDR3 length equals 12 residues. The CDR3 here is CASSDRGYEQYF. The CDR3 coding sequence is TGTGCCAGCAGTGACAGGGGCTACGAGCAGTACTTC.

This chain links TRBV20-1 with TRBJ1-2, with 7 bases fitting TRBD1. V lost 1 base, J lost 2 bases, and 7 bases stayed unmatched. The germline V gene has CDR1 DFQATT and CDR2 SNEGSKA (reference sequence). The length of the CDR3 is 15 residues. CDR3 sequence: CSARVYGQENYGYTF. CDR3 nucleotides: TGCAGTGCTAGAGTGTATGGACAGGAGAACTATGGCTACACCTTC.

This clone was detected only a few times. V gene TRBV6-5 combines with J gene TRBJ2-7, with 11 bases identical to TRBD1. The CDR3 has 15 amino acids. Germline-derived CDR1 and CDR2 are MNHEY and SVGAGI. The V segment lost 2 bases and the J segment 6 bases; nucleotides outside the gene matches: 6. The CDR3 loop is CASSYPGQGAAEQYF. The DNA of the CDR3 is TGTGCCAGCAGTTACCCCGGACAGGGGGCTGCCGAGCAGTACTTC.

This clone appeared a few times. The V gene is TRBV12-3 or TRBV12-4, the J gene TRBJ1-2, with 7 bases identical to TRBD1. This CDR3 spans 13 amino acids. Trimming at V came to 1 base and at J to 4 bases, leaving 0 bases not matched to a gene. Here the CDR3 reads CASSLGTGYGYTF. The CDR3 bases are TGTGCCAGCAGTTTAGGGACAGGCTATGGCTACACCTTC.

This clone is labeled as medium-sized. The rearrangement uses TRBV11-2 and TRBJ2-1; 10 bases fit TRBD2. Germline loops: CDR1 SGHAT, CDR2 FQNNGV. V dropped 5 bases and J dropped 1; count of bases not matched to a gene: 11. CDR3 length: 18 residues. The CDR3 DNA follows: TGTGCCAGCAGCGCGGCCAGCGGGGGGGCTCGGTCCTACAATGAGCAGTTCTTC. As protein: CASSAASGGARSYNEQFF. Full variable domain (rest looked up from reference TRBV11-2 and TRBJ2-1): EAGVAQSPRYKIIEKRQSVAFWCNPISGHATLYWYQQILGQGPKLLIQFQNNGVVDDSQLPKDRFSAERLKGVDSTLKIQPAKLEDSAVYLCASSAASGGARSYNEQFFGPGTRLTVL.

Within the sample, this clone is medium-sized. J is TRBJ2-7 and V is TRBV2; D remains ambiguous. The V end was cut by 3 bases, the J end by 1 base, with 10 bases between. This CDR3 region has 14 residues. Germline V lookup: CDR1 SNHLY, CDR2 FYNNEI. CDR3 loop: CASSEVSESYEQYF. The DNA for the CDR3 is TGTGCCAGCAGTGAGGTGTCAGAGTCCTACGAGCAGTACTTC.

V and J are TRBV6-1 and TRBJ1-5; D uncertain. Trimming took 6 bases from V and 3 from J, leaving 9 bases between them. This CDR3 region has 13 residues. Per the germline V gene, CDR1 is MNHNS and CDR2 is SASEGT. The CDR3 is CASRGGINQPQHF. The CDR3 bases are TGTGCCAGCAGAGGTGGGATCAATCAGCCCCAGCATTTT.